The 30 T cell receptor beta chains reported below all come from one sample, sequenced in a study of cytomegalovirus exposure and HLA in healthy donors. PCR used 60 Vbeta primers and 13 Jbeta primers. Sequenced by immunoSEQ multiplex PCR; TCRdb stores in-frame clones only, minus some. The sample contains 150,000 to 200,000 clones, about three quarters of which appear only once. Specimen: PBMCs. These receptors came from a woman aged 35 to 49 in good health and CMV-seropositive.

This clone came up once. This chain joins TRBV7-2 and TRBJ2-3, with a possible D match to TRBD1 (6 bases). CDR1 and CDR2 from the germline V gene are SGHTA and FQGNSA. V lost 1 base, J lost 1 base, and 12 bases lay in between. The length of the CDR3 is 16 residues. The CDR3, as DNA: TGTGCCAGCAGCTTAGGGGGGCCCGCGGGCACAGATACGCAGTATTTT. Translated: CASSLGGPAGTDTQYF.

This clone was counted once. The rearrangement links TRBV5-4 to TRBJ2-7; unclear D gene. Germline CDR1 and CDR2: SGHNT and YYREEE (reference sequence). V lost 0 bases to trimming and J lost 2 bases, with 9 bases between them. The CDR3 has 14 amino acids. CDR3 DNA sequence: TGTGCCAGCAGCTTGGGGCAGGCCCCCTACGAGCAGTACTTC. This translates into CASSLGQAPYEQYF.

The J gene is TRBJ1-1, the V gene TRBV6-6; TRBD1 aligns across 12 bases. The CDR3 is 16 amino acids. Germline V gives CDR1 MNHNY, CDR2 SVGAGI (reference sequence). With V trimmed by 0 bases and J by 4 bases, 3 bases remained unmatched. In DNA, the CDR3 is TGTGCCAGCAGTTACTCGGGACAGGGGGCGGGCACTGAAGCTTTCTTT. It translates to CASSYSGQGAGTEAFF.

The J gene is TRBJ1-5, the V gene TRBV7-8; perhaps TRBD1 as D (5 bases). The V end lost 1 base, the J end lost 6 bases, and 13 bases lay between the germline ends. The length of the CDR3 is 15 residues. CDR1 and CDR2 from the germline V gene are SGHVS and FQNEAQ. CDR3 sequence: CASSLGSRAGQPQHF. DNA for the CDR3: TGTGCCAGCAGCTTAGGTTCCAGGGCAGGTCAGCCCCAGCATTTT.

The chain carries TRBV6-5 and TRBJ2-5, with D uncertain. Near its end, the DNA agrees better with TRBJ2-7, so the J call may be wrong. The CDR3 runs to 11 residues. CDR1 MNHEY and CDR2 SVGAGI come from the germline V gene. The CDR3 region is CASSYSGEQYF. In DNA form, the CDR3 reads TGTGCCAGCAGTTACTCGGGCGAGCAGTACTTC.

CDR3 protein: CASSQGAGTGSETQYF. As DNA, the CDR3 is TGCGCCAGCAGCCAAGGGGCAGGGACAGGATCGGAGACCCAGTACTTC. This chain connects TRBV4-3 to TRBJ2-5; 8 nucleotides align to TRBD1. CDR3 length: 16 residues. With V trimmed by 1 base and J by 5 bases, 9 bases remained unmatched. Per the germline V gene, CDR1 is LGHNA and CDR2 is YSLEER.

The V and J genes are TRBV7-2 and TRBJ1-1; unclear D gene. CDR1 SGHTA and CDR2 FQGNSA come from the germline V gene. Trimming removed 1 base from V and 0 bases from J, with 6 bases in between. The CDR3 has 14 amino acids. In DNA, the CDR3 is TGTGCCAGCAGCTTAGAAAGCATGAACACTGAAGCTTTCTTT. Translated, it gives CASSLESMNTEAFF. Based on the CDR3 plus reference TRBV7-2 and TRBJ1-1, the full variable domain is GAGVSQSPSNKVTEKGKDVELRCDPISGHTALYWYRQSLGQGLEFLIYFQGNSAPDKSGLPSDRFSAERTGGSVSTLTIQRTQQEDSAVYLCASSLESMNTEAFFGQGTRLTVV.

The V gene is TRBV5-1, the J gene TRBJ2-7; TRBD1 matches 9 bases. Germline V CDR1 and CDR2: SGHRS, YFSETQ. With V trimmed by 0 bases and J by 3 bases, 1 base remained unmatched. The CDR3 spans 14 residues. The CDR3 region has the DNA TGCGCCAGCAGCTTGGAGGGACAGGGCTACGAGCAGTACTTC. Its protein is CASSLEGQGYEQYF.

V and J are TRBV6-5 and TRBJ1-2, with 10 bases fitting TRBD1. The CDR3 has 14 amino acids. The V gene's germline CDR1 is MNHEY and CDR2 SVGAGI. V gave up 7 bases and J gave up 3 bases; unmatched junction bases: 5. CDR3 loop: CASTGTGAHYGYTF. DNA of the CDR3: TGTGCCAGCACTGGGACAGGGGCCCACTATGGCTACACCTTC.

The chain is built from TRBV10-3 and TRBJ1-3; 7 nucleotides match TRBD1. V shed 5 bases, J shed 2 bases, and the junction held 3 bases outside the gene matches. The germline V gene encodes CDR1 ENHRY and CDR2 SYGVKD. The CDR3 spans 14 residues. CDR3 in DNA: TGTGCCATCAGTCCCGGACAGGCTGGAAACACCATATATTTT. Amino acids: CAISPGQAGNTIYF.

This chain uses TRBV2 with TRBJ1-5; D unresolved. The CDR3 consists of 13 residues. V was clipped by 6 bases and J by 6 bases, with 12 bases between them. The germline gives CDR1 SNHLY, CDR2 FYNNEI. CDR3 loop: CASRGSRSQPQHF. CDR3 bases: TGTGCCAGCAGAGGGAGTAGGAGTCAGCCCCAGCATTTT.

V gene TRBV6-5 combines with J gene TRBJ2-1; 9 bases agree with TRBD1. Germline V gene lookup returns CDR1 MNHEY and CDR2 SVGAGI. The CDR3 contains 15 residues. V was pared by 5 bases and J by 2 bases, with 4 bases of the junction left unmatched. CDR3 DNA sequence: TGTGCCAGCAGTAGGACAGGGGTTCCCTACAATGAGCAGTTCTTC. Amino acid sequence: CASSRTGVPYNEQFF.

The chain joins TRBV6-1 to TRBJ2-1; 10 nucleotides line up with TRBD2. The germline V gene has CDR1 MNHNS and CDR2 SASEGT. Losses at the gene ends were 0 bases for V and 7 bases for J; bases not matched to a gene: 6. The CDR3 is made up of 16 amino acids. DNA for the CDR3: TGTGCCAGCAGTGAAGCGAGGGCTAGCGGGGGAAATGAGCAGTTCTTC. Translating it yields CASSEARASGGNEQFF.

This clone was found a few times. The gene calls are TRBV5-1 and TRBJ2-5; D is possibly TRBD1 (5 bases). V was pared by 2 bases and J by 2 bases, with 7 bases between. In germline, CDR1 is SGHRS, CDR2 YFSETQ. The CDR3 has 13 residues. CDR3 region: CASSFTGQETQYF. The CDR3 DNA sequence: TGCGCCAGCAGCTTCACAGGTCAAGAGACCCAGTACTTC.

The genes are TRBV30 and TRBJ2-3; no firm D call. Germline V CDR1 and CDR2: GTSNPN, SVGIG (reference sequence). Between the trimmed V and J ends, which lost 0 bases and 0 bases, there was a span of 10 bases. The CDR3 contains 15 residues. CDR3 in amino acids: CAWSVSSLSTDTQYF. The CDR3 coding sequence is TGTGCCTGGAGTGTGAGTAGCCTAAGCACAGATACGCAGTATTTT.

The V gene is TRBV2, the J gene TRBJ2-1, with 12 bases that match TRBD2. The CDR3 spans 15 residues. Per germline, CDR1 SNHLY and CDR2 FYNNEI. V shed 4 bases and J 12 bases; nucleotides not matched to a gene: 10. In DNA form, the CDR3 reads TGTGCCAGCAGTGCCGGACTAGCGGGGACTTTTGGGCAGTTCTTC. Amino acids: CASSAGLAGTFGQFF.

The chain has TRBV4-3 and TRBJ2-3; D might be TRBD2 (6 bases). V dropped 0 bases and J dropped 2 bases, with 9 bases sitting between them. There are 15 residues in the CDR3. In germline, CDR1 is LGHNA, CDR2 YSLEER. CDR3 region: CASSQEWEATDTQYF. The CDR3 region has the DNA TGCGCCAGCAGCCAAGAATGGGAGGCCACAGATACGCAGTATTTT.

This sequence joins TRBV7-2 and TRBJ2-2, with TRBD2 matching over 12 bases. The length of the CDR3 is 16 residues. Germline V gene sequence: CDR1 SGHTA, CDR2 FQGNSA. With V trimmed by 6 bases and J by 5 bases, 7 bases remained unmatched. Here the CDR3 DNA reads TGTGCCAGCAGACTAGCGGGGGGCGGATGGACCGGGGAGCTGTTTTTT. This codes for CASRLAGGGWTGELFF.

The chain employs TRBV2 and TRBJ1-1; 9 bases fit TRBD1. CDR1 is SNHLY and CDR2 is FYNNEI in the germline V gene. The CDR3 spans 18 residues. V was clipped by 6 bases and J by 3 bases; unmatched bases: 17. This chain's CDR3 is CASRAGQGVSSDYTEAFF. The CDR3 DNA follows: TGTGCCAGCAGGGCGGGACAGGGTGTAAGTTCCGATTACACTGAAGCTTTCTTT. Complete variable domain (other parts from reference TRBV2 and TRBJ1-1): EPEVTQTPSHQVTQMGQEVILRCVPISNHLYFYWYRQILGQKVEFLVSFYNNEISEKSEIFDDQFSVERPDGSNFTLKIRSTKLEDSAMYFCASRAGQGVSSDYTEAFFGQGTRLTVV.

The CDR3 coding sequence is TGTGCCAGCTCACCACAGCAGGGGACGGGAGAGCAGTACTTC. It translates to CASSPQQGTGEQYF. V usage is TRBV18 and J usage is TRBJ2-7; D may be TRBD1 (6 bases). The ends were cut back, 1 base at V and 7 bases at J, with 14 bases in the middle. The germline V gene has CDR1 KGHSH and CDR2 LQKENI. CDR3 length: 14 amino acids.

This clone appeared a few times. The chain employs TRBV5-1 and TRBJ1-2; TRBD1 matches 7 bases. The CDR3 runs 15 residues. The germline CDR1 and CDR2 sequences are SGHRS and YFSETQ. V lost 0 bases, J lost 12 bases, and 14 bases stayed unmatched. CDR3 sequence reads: CASSLGVGGQRYHTF. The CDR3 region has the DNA TGCGCCAGCAGCTTGGGCGTGGGGGGACAGCGTTATCACACCTTC.

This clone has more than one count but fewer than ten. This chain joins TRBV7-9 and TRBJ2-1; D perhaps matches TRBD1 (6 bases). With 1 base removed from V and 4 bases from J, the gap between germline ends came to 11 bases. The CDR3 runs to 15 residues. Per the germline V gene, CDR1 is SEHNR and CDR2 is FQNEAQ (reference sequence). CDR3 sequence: CASSLDGTLYNEQFF. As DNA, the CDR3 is TGTGCCAGCAGCTTAGACGGGACACTATACAATGAGCAGTTCTTC.

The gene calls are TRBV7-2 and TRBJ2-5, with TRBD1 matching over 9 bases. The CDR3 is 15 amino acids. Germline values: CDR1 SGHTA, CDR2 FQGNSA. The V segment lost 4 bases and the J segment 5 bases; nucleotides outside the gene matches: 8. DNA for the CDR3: TGTGCCAGCAGCTCCGGGACAGGGCGTTTGGAGACCCAGTACTTC. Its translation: CASSSGTGRLETQYF.

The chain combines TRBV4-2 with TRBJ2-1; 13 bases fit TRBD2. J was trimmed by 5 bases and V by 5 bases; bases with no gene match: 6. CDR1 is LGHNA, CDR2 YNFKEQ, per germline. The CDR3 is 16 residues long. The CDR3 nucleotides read TGTGCCAGCAGCTTGGGGGGACTAGCGGGGAACAATGAGCAGTTCTTC. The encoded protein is CASSLGGLAGNNEQFF.

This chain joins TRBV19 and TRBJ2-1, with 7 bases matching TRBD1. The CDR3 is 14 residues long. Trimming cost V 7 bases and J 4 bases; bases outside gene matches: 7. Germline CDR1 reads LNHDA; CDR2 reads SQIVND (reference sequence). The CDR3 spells CASKRGPGYNEQFF. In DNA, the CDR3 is TGTGCCAGTAAGAGGGGGCCGGGGTACAATGAGCAGTTCTTC.

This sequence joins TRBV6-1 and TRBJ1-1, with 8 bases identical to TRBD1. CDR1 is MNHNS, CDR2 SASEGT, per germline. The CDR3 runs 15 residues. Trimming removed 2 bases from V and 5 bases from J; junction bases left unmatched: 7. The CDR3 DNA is TGTGCCAGCAGTGAACTAACAGGGGGATGGACTGAAGCTTTCTTT. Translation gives CASSELTGGWTEAFF.

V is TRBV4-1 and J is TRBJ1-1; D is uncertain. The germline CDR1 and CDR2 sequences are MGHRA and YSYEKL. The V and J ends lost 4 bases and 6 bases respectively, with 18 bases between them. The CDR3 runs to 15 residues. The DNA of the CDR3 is TGCGCCAGCAGCCGCGGGAACGGAAACGCCGCTGAAGCTTTCTTT. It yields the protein CASSRGNGNAAEAFF.

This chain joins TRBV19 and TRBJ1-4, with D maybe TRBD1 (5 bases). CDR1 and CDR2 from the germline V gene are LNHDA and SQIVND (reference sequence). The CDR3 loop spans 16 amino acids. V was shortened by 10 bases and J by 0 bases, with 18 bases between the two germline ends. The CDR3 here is CATGGTPGATNEKLFF. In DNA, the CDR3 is TGTGCCACCGGGGGAACGCCGGGGGCAACTAATGAAAAACTGTTTTTT.

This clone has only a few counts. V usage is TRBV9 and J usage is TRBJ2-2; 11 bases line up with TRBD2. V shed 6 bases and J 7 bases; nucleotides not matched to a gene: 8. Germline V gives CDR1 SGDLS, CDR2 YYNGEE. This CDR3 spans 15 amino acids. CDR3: CASTLAGGPGGELFF. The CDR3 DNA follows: TGTGCCAGCACCTTAGCGGGGGGGCCGGGCGGGGAGCTGTTTTTT.

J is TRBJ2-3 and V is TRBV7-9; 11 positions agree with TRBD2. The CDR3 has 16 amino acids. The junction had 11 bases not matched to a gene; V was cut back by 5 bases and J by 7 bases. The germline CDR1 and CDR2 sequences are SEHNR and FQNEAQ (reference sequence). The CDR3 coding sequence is TGTGCCAGCAGCGCCACTAGCGGGAGTACGATCTATACGCAGTATTTT. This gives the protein CASSATSGSTIYTQYF.